This T cell receptor (beta chain) came from a study of cytomegalovirus exposure and HLA in healthy donors. This clone was observed a few times. Its antigen remains unidentified. General study results and limits: Several of the most significant clusters appeared linked to common viral pathogens, based on a later analysis.

13 Jbeta primers and 60 Vbeta primers were used for the PCR. TCRdb's copy holds only in-frame clones and misses some; the assay was immunoSEQ multiplex PCR. The sample lists fewer than 150,000 clones, more than 70% occurring once. The clonotype comes from a woman between 50 and 59 years old in good health and CMV-seronegative. Sequencing was done on a sample of PBMCs.

The CDR3: CASSSAGTQYF. DNA for the CDR3: TGTGCCAGCAGTTCTGCGGGGACCCAGTACTTC. The chain has TRBV27 and TRBJ2-5; tentative D call: TRBD2 (5 bases). The germline V and J ends were trimmed by 4 bases and 7 bases, with 7 bases remaining between them. This CDR3 region has 11 residues. CDR1 is MNHEY and CDR2 is SMNVEV in the germline V gene (reference sequence).